This T cell receptor (beta chain) emerged from a study of blood T cell repertoires in COVID-19. The CDR3 consists of 15 residues. V was shortened by 3 bases and J by 0 bases, with 11 bases between the two germline ends. Germline assignment: CDR1 SGHNT and CDR2 YENEEA. Method: immunoSEQ multiplex PCR; TCRdb's copy keeps in-frame clones and lacks some. The sample holds nearly 250,000 clones, 86% seen once. The J gene is TRBJ1-2, the V gene TRBV11-3, with D tentatively TRBD1 (5 bases). The clonotype comes from a woman aged 45-59 years who had recovered from COVID-19. Specimen: PBMCs or T cells enriched from blood (not recorded which). The CDR3 bases are TGTGCCAGCAGCTTCGCGGAGGGGACTAACTATGGCTACACCTTC. Translation gives CASSFAEGTNYGYTF.